This T cell receptor beta chain originates from a study of Ad26.COV2.S vaccination and SARS-CoV-2 variants. Sequenced by immunoSEQ multiplex PCR; TCRdb stores in-frame clones only, minus some. Among fewer than 800,000 clones listed, more than 80% were seen once. The treatment here: around 19 received Ad26.COV2.S at low or high dose, single or two shots; about 5 received placebo; per-sample allocation not given. Sampling happened 63 days after the first vaccine or placebo injection. This clone was counted a single time. Trimming stripped 7 bases from V and 5 bases from J, with 8 bases between. The CDR3 spans 11 residues.

This material consisted of peripheral blood, taken in a trial of Ad26.COV2.S vaccine versus placebo. The sequence was collected from a person between 18 and 60 years old who received the Ad26.COV2.S COVID-19 vaccine or a placebo. The V and J genes are TRBV12-3 or TRBV12-4 and TRBJ1-1; D uncertain. The DNA of the CDR3 is TGTGCCAGCATTAAGCTAACTGAAGCTTTCTTT. Translating it yields CASIKLTEAFF.